What follows are 29 T cell receptor beta chains derived from one specimen sequenced in a study of T cell changes during pregnancy in multiple sclerosis. Only in-frame clones appear in the TCRdb table, and some are missing; sequencing was by immunoSEQ multiplex PCR. Here the sample spans about 80,000 clones, around 92% being singletons. The sample here was peripheral blood, taken before pregnancy. Every receptor here comes from a female donor with multiple sclerosis, enrolled in a pregnancy study.

V and J are TRBV2 and TRBJ1-1; perhaps TRBD1 as D (5 bases). Germline CDR1 and CDR2: SNHLY and FYNNEI. The CDR3 covers 13 residues. V was clipped by 6 bases and J by 1 base, with 9 bases between them. The CDR3 DNA is TGTGCCAGCAGCGAGACAGCGAACACTGAAGCTTTCTTT. Protein sequence: CASSETANTEAFF.

The chain links TRBV7-9 to TRBJ2-1; 7 bases fit TRBD1. The CDR3 loop spans 15 amino acids. V lost 1 base, J lost 1 base, and 1 base stayed unmatched. Germline CDR1 reads SEHNR; CDR2 reads FQNEAQ (reference sequence). The CDR3 sequence is CASSLDRGSYNEQFF. The DNA for the CDR3 is TGTGCCAGCAGCTTAGACAGGGGATCCTACAATGAGCAGTTCTTC.

This sequence joins TRBV19 and TRBJ2-6, with D maybe TRBD2 (5 bases). The CDR3 spans 15 residues. Germline loops: CDR1 LNHDA, CDR2 SQIVND (reference sequence). V lost 7 bases and J lost 3, with 13 bases in between. This chain's CDR3 is CASIESGFGANVLTF. The CDR3 coding sequence is TGTGCCAGTATTGAGTCGGGGTTTGGGGCCAACGTCCTGACTTTC.

Only one count was recorded for this clone. This rearrangement joins TRBV5-1 to TRBJ2-1; 8 nucleotides line up with TRBD2. The CDR3 contains 16 residues. Trimming cost V 2 bases and J 0 bases; bases outside gene matches: 4. Germline CDR1 is SGHRS and CDR2 is YFSETQ. The DNA for the CDR3 is TGCGCCAGCAGCTTTAGCGGGGCCCACTCCTACAATGAGCAGTTCTTC. It is translated as CASSFSGAHSYNEQFF.

This clone appeared once. The chain couples TRBV6-5 to TRBJ1-4; maybe TRBD1 (5 bases). The CDR3 covers 15 residues. Germline V lookup: CDR1 MNHEY, CDR2 SVGAGI. Trimming stripped 6 bases from V and 2 bases from J, with 13 bases between. This CDR3 reads CASRQGAGTNEKLFF. The CDR3 DNA follows: TGTGCCAGCAGACAAGGGGCCGGGACTAATGAAAAACTGTTTTTT.

This chain links TRBV29-1 with TRBJ1-2; 10 nucleotides line up with TRBD1. In germline, CDR1 is SQVTM, CDR2 ANQGSEA. J lost 6 bases, V lost 6 bases, and 7 bases had no gene match. This CDR3 contains 13 residues. CDR3 residues: CSVLGQGLDGYTF. In DNA, the CDR3 is TGCAGCGTGCTGGGACAGGGGTTGGATGGCTACACCTTC.

The V and J genes are TRBV5-1 and TRBJ2-1; 7 bases match TRBD1. Germline CDR1 and CDR2: SGHRS and YFSETQ. The trim removed 4 bases at V and 1 base at J, leaving 8 bases unmatched. This CDR3 comprises 16 residues. In DNA, the CDR3 is TGCGCCAGCAGCCGGGGAACAGGGGCATCCTACAATGAGCAGTTCTTC. It yields the protein CASSRGTGASYNEQFF.

The chain links TRBV6-4 to TRBJ2-3; D remains ambiguous. The CDR3 is made up of 11 amino acids. Germline V gene lookup returns CDR1 MRHNA and CDR2 SNTAGT. V gave up 3 bases and J gave up 5 bases, with 3 bases separating them. CDR3 sequence: CASSDRDTQYF. CDR3 bases: TGTGCCAGCAGTGATCGAGATACGCAGTATTTT.

This sequence joins TRBV19 and TRBJ1-2; 12 nucleotides agree with TRBD1. With 5 bases clipped from V and 4 bases from J, the junction kept 5 bases outside the gene matches. Germline lookup yields CDR1 LNHDA and CDR2 SQIVND (reference sequence). This CDR3 region has 15 residues. DNA of the CDR3: TGTGCCAGTAGTCCCGGGACAGGGGGCGGCTATGGCTACACCTTC. Amino acid sequence: CASSPGTGGGYGYTF.

This clone was found once. The V call is TRBV11-2, the J call TRBJ2-3, with 8 bases identical to TRBD1. Germline V gene sequence: CDR1 SGHAT, CDR2 FQNNGV. The V and J ends lost 5 bases and 3 bases, in that order; junction bases with no gene match: 10. CDR3 length equals 16 residues. Here the CDR3 DNA reads TGTGCCAGCAGCCCTAGAGGCAGGGGGCGAACAGATACGCAGTATTTT. It encodes CASSPRGRGRTDTQYF.

The genes are TRBV19 and TRBJ2-3, with D maybe TRBD1 (6 bases). Germline-derived CDR1 and CDR2 are LNHDA and SQIVND (reference sequence). This CDR3 region has 15 residues. Deletions cut 2 bases from V and 4 bases from J, with 13 bases between. CDR3 in amino acids: CASSIQGGPADTQYF. CDR3 DNA sequence: TGTGCCAGTAGTATACAAGGGGGTCCTGCAGATACGCAGTATTTT.

The gene calls are TRBV4-2 and TRBJ1-2, with 7 bases lining up with TRBD1. The CDR3 is made up of 14 amino acids. The V gene end was trimmed by 4 bases and the J gene end by 3 bases; junction bases not matched to a gene: 5. Germline loops: CDR1 LGHNA, CDR2 YNFKEQ. In DNA form, the CDR3 reads TGTGCCAGCAGCCCCCGGGACAGCCACTATGGCTACACCTTC. Its protein product is CASSPRDSHYGYTF.

This chain connects TRBV27 to TRBJ1-1, with D tentatively TRBD1 (6 bases). Germline CDR1 MNHEY, CDR2 SMNVEV (reference sequence). V was clipped by 8 bases and J by 7 bases, with 23 bases between them. The CDR3 spans 15 residues. The CDR3 sequence is CASGLTGTGTNEAFF. CDR3 sequence (DNA): TGTGCCAGCGGATTGACCGGGACGGGGACAAATGAAGCTTTCTTT.

The rearrangement links TRBV5-1 to TRBJ2-1, with 7 bases that match TRBD1. Trimming cost V 6 bases and J 3 bases; bases outside gene matches: 6. This CDR3 is 14 amino acids long. Germline loops: CDR1 SGHRS, CDR2 YFSETQ. The CDR3 loop reads CASTRDSNYNEQFF. In DNA, the CDR3 is TGCGCCAGCACCCGGGACAGCAACTACAATGAGCAGTTCTTC.

The V and J genes are TRBV5-6 and TRBJ1-2; TRBD1 matches at 11 bases. Per germline, CDR1 SGHDT and CDR2 YYEEEE. The CDR3 extends over 15 amino acids. V shed 3 bases and J 8 bases; nucleotides not matched to a gene: 9. The CDR3 sequence is CASSWEDRGLIGYTF. CDR3 bases: TGTGCCAGCAGCTGGGAGGACAGGGGGCTCATAGGCTACACCTTC.

This rearrangement joins TRBV9 to TRBJ2-7, with TRBD2 matching over 8 bases. V shed 5 bases, J shed 4 bases, and the junction held 2 bases outside the gene matches. This CDR3 is 12 amino acids long. The germline V gene encodes CDR1 SGDLS and CDR2 YYNGEE. In DNA form, the CDR3 reads TGTGCCAGCAGTTCGGGGGGGTACGAGCAGTACTTC. Translating gives CASSSGGYEQYF.

The chain couples TRBV2 to TRBJ1-6; D is possibly TRBD1 (6 bases). The CDR3 sequence is 16 residues long. Germline V gene data show CDR1 as SNHLY and CDR2 as FYNNEI. The V end was cut by 2 bases, the J end by 8 bases, with 16 bases between. The CDR3 nucleotides are TGTGCCAGCAGTGAAATTGGCAGGGGAGGGCATTCACCCCTCCACTTT. It is translated as CASSEIGRGGHSPLHF.

Only one count was recorded for this clone. The chain's CDR3 is CASSLGRTSGPGQFF. The CDR3 coding sequence is TGTGCCAGCAGCTTAGGACGGACTAGCGGCCCAGGGCAGTTCTTC. This chain uses TRBV7-2 with TRBJ2-1, with 10 bases matching TRBD2. With V trimmed by 1 base and J by 12 bases, 9 bases remained unmatched. CDR1 and CDR2 (germline): SGHTA, FQGNSA. The CDR3 loop spans 15 amino acids.

This sequence joins TRBV30 and TRBJ1-4; TRBD1 is a possible D gene (6 bases). The CDR3 spans 13 residues. The V and J ends lost 4 bases and 4 bases respectively, with 10 bases between them. Germline CDR1 and CDR2: GTSNPN and SVGIG (reference sequence). CDR3 sequence reads: CAWTGHGNEKLFF. As DNA, the CDR3 is TGTGCCTGGACGGGACACGGTAATGAAAAACTGTTTTTT.

V gene TRBV7-3 combines with J gene TRBJ2-1; 12 bases map to TRBD2. Per germline, CDR1 SGHTA and CDR2 FQGTGA. The V and J ends lost 2 bases and 0 bases, in that order; junction bases with no gene match: 11. The CDR3 runs 20 residues. This chain's CDR3 is CASSLGPSGGAEGSYNEQFF. Written as DNA, the CDR3 is TGTGCCAGCAGCTTAGGACCTAGCGGGGGGGCGGAGGGCTCCTACAATGAGCAGTTCTTC.

The chain uses TRBV7-3 and TRBJ1-6, with 9 bases fitting TRBD1. Germline CDR1 SGHTA, CDR2 FQGTGA. V lost 5 bases and J lost 7; bases outside the gene matches: 9. There are 16 residues in the CDR3. The CDR3 nucleotides are TGTGCCAGCAGCCACCGGGGACAGGGCTACAATTCACCCCTCCACTTT. Translated: CASSHRGQGYNSPLHF.

The chain combines TRBV7-3 with TRBJ2-7; TRBD2 might be the D (7 bases). The CDR3 is 13 amino acids. Trimming removed 5 bases from V and 2 bases from J, with 10 bases in between. CDR1 and CDR2 (germline): SGHTA, FQGTGA. CDR3 protein: CASSPGGPYEQYF. The CDR3 nucleotides are TGTGCCAGCAGCCCCGGGGGGCCCTACGAGCAGTACTTC.

V and J are TRBV5-1 and TRBJ2-5; TRBD2 matches 9 bases. The CDR3 consists of 15 residues. With V trimmed by 7 bases and J by 0 bases, 7 bases remained unmatched. From germline, CDR1 is SGHRS and CDR2 YFSETQ. CDR3 in DNA: TGCGCCAGCGGAATAGCGGGGGTGTACCAAGAGACCCAGTACTTC. This sequence encodes CASGIAGVYQETQYF.

The V gene is TRBV2, the J gene TRBJ1-2; D gene uncertain. Between the trimmed V and J ends, which lost 2 bases and 5 bases, there was a span of 12 bases. Per germline, CDR1 SNHLY and CDR2 FYNNEI. There are 14 residues in the CDR3. The CDR3 spells CASSELRGKYGYTF. Written as DNA, the CDR3 is TGTGCCAGCAGTGAATTACGAGGAAAATATGGCTACACCTTC.

This clone was detected only once. CDR3 residues: CATSPPSREQYF. The CDR3 DNA reads as TGTGCCACCAGCCCCCCCTCCCGCGAGCAGTACTTC. This chain connects TRBV15 to TRBJ2-7; D ambiguous. Trimming pared 5 bases from V and 6 bases from J, leaving 11 bases between. Germline V gene lookup returns CDR1 LNHNV and CDR2 YYDKDF (reference sequence). The CDR3 runs to 12 residues.

The chain joins TRBV18 to TRBJ1-1; no definite D call. CDR1 is KGHSH, CDR2 LQKENI, per germline. This CDR3 region has 15 residues. V dropped 3 bases and J dropped 5 bases, with 16 bases sitting between them. CDR3 bases: TGTGCCAGCTCACCCCGGGCGGGATTTCGAACTGAAGCTTTCTTT. This encodes CASSPRAGFRTEAFF.

This chain uses TRBV6-5 with TRBJ1-1; no clear D. Germline V lookup: CDR1 MNHEY, CDR2 SVGAGI. The CDR3 has 12 residues. V was pared by 6 bases and J by 2 bases, with 7 bases between. As DNA, the CDR3 is TGTGCCAGCAGACAAATTAACACTGAAGCTTTCTTT. This sequence encodes CASRQINTEAFF.

The chain is built from TRBV4-1 and TRBJ1-5; no definite D call. This CDR3 spans 13 amino acids. CDR1 is MGHRA, CDR2 YSYEKL, per germline. Between the trimmed V and J ends, which lost 1 base and 4 bases, there was a span of 5 bases. The CDR3 is CASSQALNQPQHF. The DNA of the CDR3 is TGCGCCAGCAGCCAAGCCCTTAATCAGCCCCAGCATTTT.

This clone was seen only once. This chain uses TRBV6-6 with TRBJ1-1, with D perhaps TRBD1 (5 bases). V lost 2 bases, J lost 4 bases, and 14 bases lay in between. The germline CDR1 and CDR2 sequences are MNHNY and SVGAGI (reference sequence). CDR3 length equals 15 residues. CDR3 region: CASSYLQGGGTEAFF. For the CDR3, the DNA is TGTGCCAGCAGTTACCTTCAGGGCGGGGGCACTGAAGCTTTCTTT.